Described below is a single TCR beta chain sequence and its context. In the original analysis: Counts of nucleated cells, estimated from reference gene primer amplification, were obtained. Some clones are missing from TCRdb's copy, which holds only in-frame ones; the method was immunoSEQ multiplex PCR. The DNA was the basis for D and trimming; V, J and clone size are from that table. The profile shows under 200,000 clones, 65% to 85% of them singletons. This sample is part of a study of blood T cell repertoires in COVID-19. At the level of the study: Donors in the United States, Italy and Spain gave samples during acute or convalescent COVID-19.

Germline lookup yields CDR1 LGHDT and CDR2 YNNKEL (reference sequence). Between the trimmed V and J ends, which lost 0 bases and 8 bases, there was a span of 13 bases. The CDR3 extends over 14 amino acids. Those enrolled, adults aged roughly 18 to 89 years, came from 20 to 25 US areas. Each recovered donor of Cohort 3 presented with two negative PCRs, clearance, or symptom resolution. The chain employs TRBV3-1 (or the pseudogene TRBV3-2) and TRBJ1-2, with a tentative D call TRBD1 (6 bases). This receptor was identified in a woman aged 60-70 years who had recovered from COVID-19. Sequencing was done on a sample of PBMCs or T cells enriched from blood (not recorded which). Written as DNA, the CDR3 is TGTGCCAGCAGCCAAGATCCCAGGGGCGGAGGCTACACCTTC. Protein sequence: CASSQDPRGGGYTF.